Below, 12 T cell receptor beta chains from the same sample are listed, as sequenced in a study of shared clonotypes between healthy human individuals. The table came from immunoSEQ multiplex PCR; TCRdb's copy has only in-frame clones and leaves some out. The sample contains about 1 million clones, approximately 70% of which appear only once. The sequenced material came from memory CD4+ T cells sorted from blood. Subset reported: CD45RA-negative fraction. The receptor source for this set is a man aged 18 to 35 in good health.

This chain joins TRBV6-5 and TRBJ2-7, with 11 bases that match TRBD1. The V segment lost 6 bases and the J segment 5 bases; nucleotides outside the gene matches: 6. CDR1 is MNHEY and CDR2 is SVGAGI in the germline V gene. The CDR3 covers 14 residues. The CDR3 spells CASRPGQGDHEQYF. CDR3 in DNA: TGTGCCAGCAGGCCGGGACAGGGGGACCACGAGCAGTACTTC.

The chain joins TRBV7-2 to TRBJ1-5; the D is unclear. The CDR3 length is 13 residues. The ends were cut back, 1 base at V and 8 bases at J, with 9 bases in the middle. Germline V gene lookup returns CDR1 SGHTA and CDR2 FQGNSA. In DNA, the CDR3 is TGTGCCAGCAGCTTAGAGGAGGGAAAGCCCCAGCATTTT. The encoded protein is CASSLEEGKPQHF. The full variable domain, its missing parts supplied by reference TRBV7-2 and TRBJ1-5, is GAGVSQSPSNKVTEKGKDVELRCDPISGHTALYWYRQSLGQGLEFLIYFQGNSAPDKSGLPSDRFSAERTGGSVSTLTIQRTQQEDSAVYLCASSLEEGKPQHFGDGTRLSIL.

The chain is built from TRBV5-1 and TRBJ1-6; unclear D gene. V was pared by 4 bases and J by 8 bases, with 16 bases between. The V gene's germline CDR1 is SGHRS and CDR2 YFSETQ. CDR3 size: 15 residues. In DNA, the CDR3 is TGCGCCAGCAGCCCATCGGTCTTTACCTATTCACCCCTCCACTTT. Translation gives CASSPSVFTYSPLHF.

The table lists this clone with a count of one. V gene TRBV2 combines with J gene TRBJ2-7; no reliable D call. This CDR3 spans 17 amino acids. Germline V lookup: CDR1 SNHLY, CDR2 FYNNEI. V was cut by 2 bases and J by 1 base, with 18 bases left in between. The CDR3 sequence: CASSESSNSYGSYEQYF. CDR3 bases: TGTGCCAGCAGTGAATCGAGTAATAGTTACGGATCCTACGAGCAGTACTTC.

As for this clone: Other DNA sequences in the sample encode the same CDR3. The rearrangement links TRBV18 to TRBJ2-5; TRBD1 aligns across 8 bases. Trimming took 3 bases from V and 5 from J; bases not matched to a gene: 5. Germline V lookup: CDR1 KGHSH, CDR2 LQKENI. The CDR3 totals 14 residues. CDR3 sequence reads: CASSPGDRRETQYF. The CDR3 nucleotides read TGTGCCAGCTCACCCGGGGACAGGAGGGAGACCCAGTACTTC.

CDR3 DNA: TGTGCCAGCTCACCGGAGGGCGGAGAGACCCAGTACTTC. Translation: CASSPEGGETQYF. The V and J genes are TRBV18 and TRBJ2-5; D perhaps matches TRBD2 (6 bases). The V end was cut by 3 bases, the J end by 4 bases, with 9 bases between. The germline V gene encodes CDR1 KGHSH and CDR2 LQKENI. CDR3 length: 13 residues.

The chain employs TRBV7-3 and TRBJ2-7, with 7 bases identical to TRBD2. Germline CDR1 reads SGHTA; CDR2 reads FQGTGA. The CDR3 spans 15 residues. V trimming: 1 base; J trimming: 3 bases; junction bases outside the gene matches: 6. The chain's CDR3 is CASSLMAGLDYEQYF. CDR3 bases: TGTGCCAGCAGCTTAATGGCCGGACTAGACTACGAGCAGTACTTC. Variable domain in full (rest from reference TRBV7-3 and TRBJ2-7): GAGVSQTPSNKVTEKGKYVELRCDPISGHTALYWYRQSLGQGPEFLIYFQGTGAADDSGLPNDRFFAVRPEGSVSTLKIQRTERGDSAVYLCASSLMAGLDYEQYFGPGTRLTVT.

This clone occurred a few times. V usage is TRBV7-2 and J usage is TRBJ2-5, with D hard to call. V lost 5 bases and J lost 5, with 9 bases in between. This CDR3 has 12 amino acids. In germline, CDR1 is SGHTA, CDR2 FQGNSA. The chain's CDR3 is CASSPLMETQYF. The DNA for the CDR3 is TGTGCCAGCAGCCCCCTTATGGAGACCCAGTACTTC.

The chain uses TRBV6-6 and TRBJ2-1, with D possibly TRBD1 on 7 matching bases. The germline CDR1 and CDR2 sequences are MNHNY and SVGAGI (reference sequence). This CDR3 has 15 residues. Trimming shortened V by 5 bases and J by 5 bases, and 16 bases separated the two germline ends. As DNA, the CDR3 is TGTGCCAGCAGTCGTGCGGGACAGCTAAACAATGAGCAGTTCTTC. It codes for CASSRAGQLNNEQFF.

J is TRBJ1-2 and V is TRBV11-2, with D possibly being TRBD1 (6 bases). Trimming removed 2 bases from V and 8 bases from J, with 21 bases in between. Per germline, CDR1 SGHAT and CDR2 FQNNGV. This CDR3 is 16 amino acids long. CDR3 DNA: TGTGCCAGCAGCTTACCCGGGAGACAGGCGGTGGGGGGCTACACCTTC. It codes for CASSLPGRQAVGGYTF.

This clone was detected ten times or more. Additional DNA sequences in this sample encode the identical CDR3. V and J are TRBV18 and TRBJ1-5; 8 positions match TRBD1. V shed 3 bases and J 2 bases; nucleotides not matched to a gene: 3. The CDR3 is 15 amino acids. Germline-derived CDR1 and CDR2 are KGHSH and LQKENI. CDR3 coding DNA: TGTGCCAGCTCACCTGACAGGGGCGGCAATCAGCCCCAGCATTTT. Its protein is CASSPDRGGNQPQHF. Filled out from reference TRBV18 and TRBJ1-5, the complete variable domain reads NAGVMQNPRHLVRRRGQEARLRCSPMKGHSHVYWYRQLPEEGLKFMVYLQKENIIDESGMPKERFSAEFPKEGPSILRIQQVVRGDSAAYFCASSPDRGGNQPQHFGDGTRLSIL.

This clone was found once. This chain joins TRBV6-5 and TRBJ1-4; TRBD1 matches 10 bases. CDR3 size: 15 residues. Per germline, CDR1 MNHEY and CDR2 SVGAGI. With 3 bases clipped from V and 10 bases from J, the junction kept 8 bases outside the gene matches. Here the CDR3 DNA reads TGTGCCAGCAGTTATTCCGGGACAGGGGACGGAAAACTGTTTTTT. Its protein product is CASSYSGTGDGKLFF.